This T cell receptor (beta chain) emerged from a study of cytomegalovirus exposure and HLA in healthy donors. Findings and limits, study-wide: The number of N-insertions in an Asian-associated ancestry cluster was reportedly below the roughly 670-donor mean in a later analysis.

On this clone: The antigen is not known.

V was clipped by 4 bases and J by 6 bases, with 6 bases between them. The CDR3 extends over 11 amino acids. Germline V gene data show CDR1 as SGHRS and CDR2 as YFSETQ. PCR employed 60 Vbeta and 13 Jbeta primers. Sequencing used immunoSEQ multiplex PCR; TCRdb keeps in-frame clones, though not all of them. The sample records about 130,000 clones, 80% being singletons. This receptor was taken from a man in his forties or fifties in good health and CMV-seronegative. The source material was PBMCs. This chain links TRBV5-1 with TRBJ2-3; tentative D call: TRBD2 (6 bases). CDR3 loop: CASSRGDTQYF. DNA of the CDR3: TGCGCCAGCAGCCGGGGGGATACGCAGTATTTT.